The T cell receptor beta chain described here comes from a study of cytomegalovirus exposure and HLA in healthy donors. PCR amplification relied on 60 Vbeta primers (plus 13 Jbeta primers). The protocol was immunoSEQ multiplex PCR, while the TCRdb copy is restricted to in-frame clones and leaves out a portion. Counted here are tens of thousands of clones, more than 75% occurring once; the ten biggest clones make up 1.9%. Study-wide findings and caveats: Reports state that TCR beta sequences accurately predicted most subjects' HLA-A and HLA-B alleles. An analysis that was carried out later associated 16,951 TCR beta sequences with HLA alleles at 0.05 false discovery rate. Some highly shared sequence variants likely arose as a pipeline artifact. There were reportedly fewer N-insertions in an Asian-associated ancestry cluster than the roughly 670-donor mean, in a later analysis.

Looked up from germline, CDR1 is SQVTM and CDR2 is ANQGSEA. Trimming at V came to 8 bases and at J to 3 bases, leaving 10 bases not matched to a gene. The CDR3 consists of 15 residues. Points on this clone: No antigen is known for it.

Sequencing used PBMCs. The gene calls are TRBV29-1 and TRBJ2-3; 11 bases align to TRBD1. The receptor comes from a man between 18 and 35 years old in good health and CMV-seronegative. The CDR3 loop is CSYNTGTGGTDTQYF. The CDR3 DNA reads as TGCAGCTATAATACCGGGACAGGGGGGACAGATACGCAGTATTTT.